The rows below give T cell receptor beta chains drawn from one sample of a study of technical replicates of blood from a few donors. Sequencing was performed with immunoSEQ multiplex PCR; in TCRdb, only in-frame clones are kept and a portion is missing. The top ten hold roughly 0.19% of the sample, which has fewer than 110,000 clones, just over 95% seen once. Material for sequencing was T cells isolated from PBMCs. The receptor set was obtained from a human donor in good health. CDR3s leave out the opening cysteine and the closing phenylalanine or tryptophan. The D gene is left open where the match is weak. Clone size is shown for a subset of rows, as once, few, many or a class of expanded clone.

abundance | d_gene | j_gene | v_gene | CDR3aa
NA | TRBD2 | TRBJ2-7 | TRBV15 | ATSPGASGSGGYEQY
NA | NA | TRBJ1-6 | TRBV28 | ATRRTFSYNSPLH
NA | NA | TRBJ2-7 | TRBV12-5 | ASGLIGGYEQY
once | TRBD2 | TRBJ2-1 | TRBV6-6 | ASSKTSGGANEQF
NA | TRBD2 | TRBJ2-1 | TRBV6-6 | ASSPDRAGGKQF
NA | TRBD1 | TRBJ2-7 | TRBV6-5 | ASREGQGIGYEQY
NA | NA | TRBJ1-5 | TRBV7-3 | ASSLNGASNQPQH
NA | NA | TRBJ1-6 | TRBV4-1 | ASSPRLGPGAF
NA | NA | TRBJ1-5 | TRBV30 | AWSPLSNQPQH
NA | NA | TRBJ1-2 | TRBV14 | ASSQESVRLYGYT
NA | NA | TRBJ1-6 | TRBV6-1 | ASSEWTSTGNSPLH
NA | TRBD2 | TRBJ2-1 | TRBV7-6 | ASSPTGTSGSNEQF
once | NA | TRBJ1-3 | TRBV13 | ASSIRGSGNTIY
NA | TRBD2 | TRBJ2-7 | TRBV28 | ASSLLAGGPLVYEQY
once | TRBD1 | TRBJ2-3 | TRBV27 | ASSSLLGQLSTDTQY
once | NA | TRBJ1-6 | TRBV19 | ASREGGVGNSPLH
once | TRBD2 | TRBJ2-5 | TRBV19 | ASSIRLAGGLLQETQY
NA | NA | TRBJ2-5 | TRBV6-1 | ASKLRSQIQETQY
NA | TRBD2 | TRBJ2-7 | TRBV30 | AWSVGALTSGASRTYEQY
NA | NA | TRBJ2-5 | TRBV6-1 | ASSVVAQPQETQY
NA | TRBD1 | TRBJ1-4 | TRBV6-1 | ASSGGTANEKLF
NA | NA | TRBJ2-2 | TRBV2 | ASSERTIYGELF
once | NA | TRBJ1-1 | TRBV11-3 | ASSLNNPRALNTEAF
NA | TRBD1 | TRBJ1-5 | TRBV30 | AWSVRGTGGREPQH
NA | NA | TRBJ2-2 | TRBV6-1 | ASSDQRAHTGELF
few | NA | TRBJ1-1 | TRBV29-1 | SVERDRQTTEAF
NA | TRBD1 | TRBJ1-2 | TRBV9 | ASSVQGANYGYT
NA | TRBD2 | TRBJ2-1 | TRBV4-1 | ASSQERGLAGDGEQF
NA | NA | TRBJ2-5 | TRBV10-2 | ASSELGETQY